This TCR beta chain is drawn from a study of regulatory T cells in long-lasting Graves disease. Whole-study results and caveats: TRBV28, TRBJ1-2 and TRBJ2-5 emerged as the favored segments in persistent disease.

The sample's time point: newly diagnosed GD, antithyroid drugs for less than 3 months. Extracted PBMC RNA gave rise to the TCR library. On this clonotype itself: Antigen specificity is unknown. At one boundary the junction diverges from the germline segment, which might be a read error.

Investigators prepared the TCR beta libraries by applying iRepertoire HTBI primers and Arm-PCR of CDR3 regions. TCRdb recomputed calls from the multiplex PCR reads with MiXCR, one row per CDR3 protein. Of 560,000 or so distinct CDR3 sequences in the sample, roughly a sixth were seen once. The germline gives CDR1 SGHAT, CDR2 FQNNGV. The CDR3 extends over 13 amino acids. The same specimen was also included in a second study, on T cells in Graves' hyperthyroidism and ophthalmopathy. According to that study: The blood repertoire included most of the expanded thyroid clonotypes above 0.001.

The rearrangement uses TRBV11-2 and TRBJ2-1; no definite D call. This clonotype originated in a man younger than 35 with Graves disease. The sequenced sample was peripheral blood mononuclear cells (PBMCs), obtained at new diagnosis, from a patient treated with antithyroid drugs. The DNA of the CDR3 is TGTGCCAGCAGCCCCCGGACCGGTCGAGCTGAGCTCTTC. Protein: CASSPRTGRAELF.